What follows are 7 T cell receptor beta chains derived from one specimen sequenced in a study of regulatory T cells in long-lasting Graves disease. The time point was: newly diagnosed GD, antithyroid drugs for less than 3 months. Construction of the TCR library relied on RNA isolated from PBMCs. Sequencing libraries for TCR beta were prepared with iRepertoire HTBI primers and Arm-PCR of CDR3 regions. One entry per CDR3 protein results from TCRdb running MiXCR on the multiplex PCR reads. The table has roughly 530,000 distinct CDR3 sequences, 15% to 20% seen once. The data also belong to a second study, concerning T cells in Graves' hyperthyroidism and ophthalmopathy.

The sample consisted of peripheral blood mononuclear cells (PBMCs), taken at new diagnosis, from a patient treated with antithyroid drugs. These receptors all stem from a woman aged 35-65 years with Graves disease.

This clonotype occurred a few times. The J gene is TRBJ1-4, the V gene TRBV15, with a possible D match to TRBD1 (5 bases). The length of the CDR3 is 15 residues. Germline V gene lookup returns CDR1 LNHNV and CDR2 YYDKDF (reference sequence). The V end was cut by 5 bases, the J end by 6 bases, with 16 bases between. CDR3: CATSGEGWDDEKLFF. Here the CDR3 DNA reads TGTGCCACCAGCGGTGAGGGGTGGGACGATGAAAAACTGTTTTTT. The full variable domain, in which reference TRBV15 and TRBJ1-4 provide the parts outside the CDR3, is DAMVIQNPRYQVTQFGKPVTLSCSQTLNHNVMYWYQQKSSQAPKLLFHYYDKDFNNEADTPDNFQSRRPNTSFCFLDIRSPGLGDTAMYLCATSGEGWDDEKLFFGSGTQLSVL.

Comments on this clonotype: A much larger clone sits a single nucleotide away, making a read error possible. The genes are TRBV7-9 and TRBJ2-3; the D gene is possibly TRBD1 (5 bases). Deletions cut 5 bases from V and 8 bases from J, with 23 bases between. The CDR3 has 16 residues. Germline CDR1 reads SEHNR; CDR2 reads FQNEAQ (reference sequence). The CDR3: CASSQDQGFGPGTQYF. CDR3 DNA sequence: TGTGCCAGCAGCCAAGATCAGGGCTTTGGCCCAGGTACGCAGTATTTT.

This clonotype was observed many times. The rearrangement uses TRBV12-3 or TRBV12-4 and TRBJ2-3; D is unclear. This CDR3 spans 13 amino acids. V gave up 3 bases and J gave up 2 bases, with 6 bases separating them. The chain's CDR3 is CASSLGYTDTQYF. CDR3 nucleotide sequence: TGTGCCAGCAGTTTGGGATACACAGATACGCAGTATTTT.

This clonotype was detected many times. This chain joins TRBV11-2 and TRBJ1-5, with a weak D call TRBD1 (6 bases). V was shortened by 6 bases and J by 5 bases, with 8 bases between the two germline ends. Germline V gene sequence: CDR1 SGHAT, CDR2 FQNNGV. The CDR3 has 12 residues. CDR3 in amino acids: CASSSGDQPQHF. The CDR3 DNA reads TGTGCCAGCAGTTCAGGGGATCAGCCCCAGCATTTT.

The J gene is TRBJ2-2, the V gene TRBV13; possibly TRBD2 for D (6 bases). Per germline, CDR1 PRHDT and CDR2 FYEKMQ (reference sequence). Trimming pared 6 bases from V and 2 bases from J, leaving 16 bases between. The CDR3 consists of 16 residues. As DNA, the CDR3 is TGTGCCAGCAGTTACGGGGGATTGGTAAACACCGGGGAGCTGTTTTTT. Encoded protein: CASSYGGLVNTGELFF.

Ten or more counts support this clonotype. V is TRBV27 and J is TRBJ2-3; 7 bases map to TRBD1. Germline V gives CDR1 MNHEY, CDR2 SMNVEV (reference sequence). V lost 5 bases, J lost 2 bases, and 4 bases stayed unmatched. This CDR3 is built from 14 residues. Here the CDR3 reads CASSPRGITDTQYF. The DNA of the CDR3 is TGTGCCAGCAGTCCCAGGGGGATCACAGATACGCAGTATTTT.

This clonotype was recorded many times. Written as DNA, the CDR3 is TGTGCCAGCAGGGGTCCCGTGGGGTCCACCTACGAGCAGTACTTC. Translated: CASRGPVGSTYEQYF. The rearrangement links TRBV5-6 to TRBJ2-7; D is unclear. Trimming left V 5 bases short and J 2 bases short, with 17 bases between. The CDR3 consists of 15 residues. CDR1 is SGHDT and CDR2 is YYEEEE in the germline V gene.